This T cell receptor (beta chain) was sequenced in a study of T cells in women clearing cervical HPV infection. The study, taken as a whole, reports: Unknown T-cell numbers per sample may underlie the richness differences.

As concerns this clone: Its target is not known. Read data end 3 residues before the CDR3 end; the end is taken from the germline J gene.

Only in-frame clones appear in the TCRdb table, and some are missing; sequencing was by immunoSEQ multiplex PCR. This repertoire comprises roughly 32,000 clones; its ten largest clones make up 3% to 4%. The CDR3 has 12 amino acids. Per the germline V gene, CDR1 is SQVTM and CDR2 is ANQGSEA. The chain is built from TRBV29-1 and TRBJ2-3; the D gene is possibly TRBD1 (6 bases). The TCR sequence derives from a woman aged 18-69 years with a cervical HPV16 infection that either progressed to CIN3+ or cleared (not recorded which). The specimen sequenced was blood buffy coat. This CDR3 is CSAGHQVETQYF. The sequenced part of the CDR3 DNA is TGCAGCGCGGGACACCAAGTAGAGACG.